The sequence of this TCR beta chain was determined in a study of blood T cell repertoires in COVID-19. Overall study: The samples span acute and convalescent COVID-19 from the United States, Italy and Spain.

CDR3 size: 16 residues. Deletions cut 2 bases from V and 3 bases from J, with 14 bases between. Germline V gene data show CDR1 as SEHNR and CDR2 as FQNEAQ (reference sequence). This clone showed up just a few times. Patients from Seattle were sampled longitudinally, starting during active infection. Original processing methods: How many nucleated cells were present was estimated from reference gene primer amplification. TCRdb keeps only in-frame clones here, not all; method: immunoSEQ multiplex PCR. The V and J calls and the clone size are those of that table, but D and trimming were determined from the DNA. The data hold under 250,000 clones, with roughly 85% observed a single time.

This receptor was identified in a man aged 50 or older with COVID-19, enrolled during active disease. Sequenced: peripheral blood. The V gene is TRBV7-9, the J gene TRBJ1-5; D possibly corresponds to TRBD1 (6 bases). CDR3: CASSLQGPAFNQPQHF. DNA of the CDR3: TGTGCCAGCAGCTTACAGGGGCCGGCCTTCAATCAGCCCCAGCATTTT.